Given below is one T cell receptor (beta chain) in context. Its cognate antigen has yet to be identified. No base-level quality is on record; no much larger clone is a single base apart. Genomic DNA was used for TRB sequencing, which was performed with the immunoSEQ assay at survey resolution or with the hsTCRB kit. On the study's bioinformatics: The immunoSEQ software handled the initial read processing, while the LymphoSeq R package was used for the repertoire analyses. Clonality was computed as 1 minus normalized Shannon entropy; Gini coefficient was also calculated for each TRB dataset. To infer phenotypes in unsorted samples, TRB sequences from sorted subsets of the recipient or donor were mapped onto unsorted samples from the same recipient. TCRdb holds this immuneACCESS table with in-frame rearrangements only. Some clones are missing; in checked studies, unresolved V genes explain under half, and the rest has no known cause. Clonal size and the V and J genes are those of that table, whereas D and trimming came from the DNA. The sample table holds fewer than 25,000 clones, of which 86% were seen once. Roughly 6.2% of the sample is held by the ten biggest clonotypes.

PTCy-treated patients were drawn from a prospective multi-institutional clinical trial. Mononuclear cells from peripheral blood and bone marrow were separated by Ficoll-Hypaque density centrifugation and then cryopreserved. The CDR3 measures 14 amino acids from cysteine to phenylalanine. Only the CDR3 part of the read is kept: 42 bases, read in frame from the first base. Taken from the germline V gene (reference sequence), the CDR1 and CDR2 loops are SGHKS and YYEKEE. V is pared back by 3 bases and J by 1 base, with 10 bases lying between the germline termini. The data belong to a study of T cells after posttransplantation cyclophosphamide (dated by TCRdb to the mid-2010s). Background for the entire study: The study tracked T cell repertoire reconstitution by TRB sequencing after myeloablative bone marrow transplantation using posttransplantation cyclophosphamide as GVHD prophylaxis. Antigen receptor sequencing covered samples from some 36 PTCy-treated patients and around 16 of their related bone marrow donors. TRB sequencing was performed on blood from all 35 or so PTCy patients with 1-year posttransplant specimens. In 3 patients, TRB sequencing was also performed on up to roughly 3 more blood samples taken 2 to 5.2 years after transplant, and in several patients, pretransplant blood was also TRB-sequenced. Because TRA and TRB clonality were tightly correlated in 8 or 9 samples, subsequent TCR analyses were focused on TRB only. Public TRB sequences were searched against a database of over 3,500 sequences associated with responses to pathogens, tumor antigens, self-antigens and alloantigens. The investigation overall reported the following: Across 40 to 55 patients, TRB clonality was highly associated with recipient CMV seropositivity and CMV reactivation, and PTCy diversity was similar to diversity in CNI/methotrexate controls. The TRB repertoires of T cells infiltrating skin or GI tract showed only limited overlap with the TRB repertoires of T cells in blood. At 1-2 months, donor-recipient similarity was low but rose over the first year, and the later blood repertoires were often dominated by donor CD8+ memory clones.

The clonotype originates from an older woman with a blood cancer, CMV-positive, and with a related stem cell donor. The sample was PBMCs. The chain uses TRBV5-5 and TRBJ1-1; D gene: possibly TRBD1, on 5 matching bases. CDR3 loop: CASSYDRANTEAFF. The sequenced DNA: TGTGCCAGCAGCTACGACAGAGCGAACACTGAAGCTTTCTTT.